This T cell receptor (beta chain) was sequenced in a study of blood T cells in healthy people across ages. This clonotype has just a few counts. The antigen remains unidentified. The germline gives CDR1 ENHRY, CDR2 SYGVKD. Trimming removed 4 bases from V and 1 base from J, with 7 bases in between. The CDR3 is made up of 13 amino acids. Each sample had at least 7 million PBMCs isolated. The study's findings and limits: Considered underestimates were the diversity estimates obtained from one million T cells.

Alongside a J-beta primer mix, a sample-barcoded 5' primer served in a second PCR lasting roughly 7 to 11 cycles. TCRdb redid the calling of the 5' RACE reads with MiXCR, one entry per CDR3 protein. The sample includes 850,000 to 1,100,000 distinct CDR3 sequences, under 40% of them seen just once. Material for sequencing was blood. The source of this sequence is a man between 18 and 29 years old in good health. The chain links TRBV10-3 to TRBJ1-1, with D unresolved. The DNA for the CDR3 is TGTGCCATCAGTGCCAACGGGAACACTGAAGCTTTCTTT. This translates into CAISANGNTEAFF.